Each of the 8 T cell receptor beta chains below was sequenced from the same sample in a study of T cell responses to AZD1222 COVID-19 vaccine. This table comes from immunoSEQ multiplex PCR, and its TCRdb copy is limited to in-frame clones, with some not included. The sample lists more than 50,000 clones, about 90% seen once, with roughly 2.1% in the top ten. This specimen was peripheral blood, taken on day 0 of AZD1222 vaccination. These receptors came from an adult in good health.

This chain's CDR3 is CASSPWENSPLHF. The CDR3 DNA reads TGTGCCAGTAGCCCTTGGGAGAATTCACCCCTCCACTTT. The chain carries TRBV19 and TRBJ1-6; no firm D call. The CDR3 covers 13 residues. Germline-derived CDR1 and CDR2 are LNHDA and SQIVND (reference sequence). V shed 6 bases and J shed 7 bases, with 10 bases lying between them.

The genes are TRBV3-1 (or the pseudogene TRBV3-2) and TRBJ1-4, with D possibly matching TRBD1 (6 bases). V gave up 3 bases and J gave up 0 bases, with 11 bases separating them. Germline lookup yields CDR1 LGHDT and CDR2 YNNKEL (reference sequence). This CDR3 spans 16 amino acids. The CDR3 DNA sequence: TGTGCCAGCAGCCATCAGGGGATTACAACTAATGAAAAACTGTTTTTT. Translated: CASSHQGITTNEKLFF.

The rearrangement links TRBV28 to TRBJ1-1; D is unclear. V shed 5 bases and J shed 10 bases, with 14 bases lying between them. This CDR3 spans 12 amino acids. Looked up from germline, CDR1 is MDHEN and CDR2 is SYDVKM. The CDR3 protein is CASSILLGRAFF. The CDR3 DNA sequence: TGTGCCAGCAGTATTCTCCTTGGGCGAGCTTTCTTT.

The gene calls are TRBV6-5 and TRBJ1-5; D possibly corresponds to TRBD1 (5 bases). CDR1 MNHEY and CDR2 SVGAGI come from the germline V gene. The CDR3 length is 15 residues. Trimming cost V 6 bases and J 4 bases, with 16 bases left between them. The CDR3 DNA is TGTGCCAGCAGGGCGGCTAGGGGATTAAATCAGCCCCAGCATTTT. Its translation: CASRAARGLNQPQHF.

In its sample, this clone was seen once. The chain links TRBV7-6 to TRBJ2-1; D may correspond to TRBD1 or TRBD2 (5 bases each). Germline values: CDR1 SGHVS, CDR2 FNYEAQ. V was pared by 1 base and J by 0 bases, with 19 bases between. This CDR3 is built from 19 residues. CDR3 nucleotides: TGTGCCAGCAGCTTAGGTGCTGGGGGAGTCCTTAGCTCCTACAATGAGCAGTTCTTC. Translating gives CASSLGAGGVLSSYNEQFF.

This chain connects TRBV5-8 to TRBJ1-2; a possible D gene is TRBD1 (6 bases). CDR1 is SGHTS, CDR2 YDEGEE, per germline. CDR3 length: 14 residues. V lost 4 bases and J 4 bases, leaving 14 bases between the germline ends. CDR3 loop: CASSHRTGSYGYTF. The CDR3 region has the DNA TGTGCCAGCAGCCATCGAACAGGGTCCTATGGCTACACCTTC.

A single count supports this clone. The chain carries TRBV7-2 and TRBJ1-2; D remains unclear. CDR1 is SGHTA and CDR2 is FQGNSA in the germline V gene. This CDR3 spans 12 amino acids. V lost 1 base, J lost 4 bases, and 4 bases lay in between. The CDR3 coding sequence is TGTGCCAGCAGCTTAGTTAGCTATGGCTACACCTTC. Translated, it gives CASSLVSYGYTF.

The CDR3 sequence is CASLGFISGASYEQYF. The CDR3 nucleotides read TGTGCCAGCTTGGGGTTCATTAGCGGGGCATCCTACGAGCAGTACTTC. The chain joins TRBV5-8 to TRBJ2-7; TRBD2 agrees at 8 bases. CDR1 and CDR2 (germline): SGHTS, YDEGEE. V dropped 7 bases and J dropped 1; count of bases not matched to a gene: 13. The CDR3 extends over 16 amino acids.